This T cell receptor beta chain was found in a study of T-cell memory formation after mild COVID-19. On the study more broadly: Each donor largely had its own TCR clusters. General study results and limits: The CD4+ clones that contracted clustered mainly within CM and EM, and the CD8+ clones concentrated in EMRA. CD4+ bias marked clones expanding day 15 to 37, unlike balanced contracting clones.

Points on this clonotype: Its specificity is not known.

TCRdb itself ran the 5' RACE reads through MiXCR, one entry per CDR3 protein. The sample lists 450,000 to 650,000 distinct CDR3 sequences, 20% occurring once. Germline V lookup: CDR1 DFQATT, CDR2 SNEGSKA (reference sequence). The CDR3 loop spans 16 amino acids. V shed 0 bases, J shed 2 bases, and the junction held 10 bases outside the gene matches. The sample was PBMCs or a T cell subset sorted from them (not recorded which). This TCR was sampled from an adult woman who had mild COVID-19 (a few samples of this study predate the infection). Cell type and time point are not known. The chain has TRBV20-1 and TRBJ2-7; TRBD2 matches at 7 bases. The CDR3: CSARDHMGGGTYEQYF. The CDR3 DNA reads TGCAGTGCTAGAGATCACATGGGGGGAGGGACCTACGAGCAGTACTTC.